What follows are 14 T cell receptor beta chains derived from one specimen sequenced in a study of blood T cell repertoires in COVID-19. The method was immunoSEQ multiplex PCR; TCRdb's version includes in-frame clones alone and lacks a portion of them. Of fewer than 250,000 clones in the sample, roughly 84% were seen once. Sequencing was carried out using PBMCs or T cells enriched from blood (not recorded which). The receptors here all came from a woman aged 25 to 39 who had been exposed to COVID-19.

In its sample, this clone was seen a few times. At the DNA level, this CDR3 is encoded by other sequences in the same sample as well. The chain links TRBV6-5 to TRBJ1-2; TRBD1 matches at 7 bases. The CDR3 is 14 amino acids. Per germline, CDR1 MNHEY and CDR2 SVGAGI. The V and J ends lost 4 bases and 5 bases, in that order; junction bases with no gene match: 7. The CDR3 bases are TGTGCCAGCAGTTCCGACAGGGCTCCTTATGGCTACACCTTC. Amino acid sequence: CASSSDRAPYGYTF.

The V and J genes are TRBV9 and TRBJ1-6, with no clear D. The CDR3 extends over 16 amino acids. V was clipped by 0 bases and J by 5 bases, with 12 bases between them. Germline V lookup: CDR1 SGDLS, CDR2 YYNGEE. CDR3 DNA sequence: TGTGCCAGCAGCGTAGGCGGCACCCCCGATAATTCACCCCTCCACTTT. This codes for CASSVGGTPDNSPLHF.

Only one count was recorded for this clone. The chain recombines TRBV29-1 with TRBJ1-2; 8 bases line up with TRBD1. Unmatched junction bases numbered 7, after V lost 7 bases and J lost 6 bases. Germline-derived CDR1 and CDR2 are SQVTM and ANQGSEA. CDR3 length: 12 residues. The CDR3 protein is CSARTGRDGYTF. The CDR3 DNA follows: TGCAGCGCCCGGACAGGGCGGGATGGCTACACCTTC.

The chain employs TRBV7-8 and TRBJ2-4; 7 nucleotides line up with TRBD1. There are 14 residues in the CDR3. V gave up 8 bases and J gave up 9 bases; unmatched junction bases: 13. Germline V CDR1 and CDR2: SGHVS, FQNEAQ. The DNA of the CDR3 is TGTGCCAGCGGCACTACAGGGGACAGAGGCATTCAGTACTTC. Translated: CASGTTGDRGIQYF.

J is TRBJ2-1 and V is TRBV10-3; 9 nucleotides line up with TRBD2. The trim removed 5 bases at V and 6 bases at J, leaving 8 bases unmatched. CDR1 and CDR2 from the germline V gene are ENHRY and SYGVKD. This CDR3 is built from 15 residues. The CDR3 reads CAISPTGGGANEQFF. DNA of the CDR3: TGTGCCATCAGTCCGACTGGCGGGGGGGCCAATGAGCAGTTCTTC.

V gene TRBV6-2 or TRBV6-3 combines with J gene TRBJ2-1, with TRBD1 matching 11 bases. This CDR3 spans 17 amino acids. Germline V gives CDR1 MNHEY, CDR2 SVGEGT. V was pared by 5 bases and J by 8 bases, with 14 bases of the junction left unmatched. The CDR3 nucleotides read TGTGCCAGCAGTAAACCTCCGGGGACAGGGGGTAGTTATGAGCAGTTCTTC. It translates to CASSKPPGTGGSYEQFF.

J is TRBJ2-7 and V is TRBV21-1; the table gives TRBD2 as D, unverified against the DNA. TRBV21-1 is a known pseudogene. This CDR3 is built from 15 residues. For the CDR3, the DNA is TGTGCCAGCCAAAAATCGGGGGGGGCGTACTACGAGCAGTACTTC. This codes for CASQKSGGAYYEQYF.

The V and J genes are TRBV11-2 and TRBJ1-5; TRBD1 matches 8 bases. Per germline, CDR1 SGHAT and CDR2 FQNNGV. J gave up 7 bases and V 1 base, and 6 bases lay outside the gene matches. The CDR3 runs to 15 residues. CDR3 in amino acids: CASSLGTGQGQPQHF. CDR3 DNA: TGTGCCAGCAGCTTAGGGACCGGACAGGGCCAGCCCCAGCATTTT.

The V gene is TRBV6-5, the J gene TRBJ1-1; no clear D gene. The CDR3 is 13 amino acids. Germline CDR1 is MNHEY and CDR2 is SVGAGI. The V end was cut by 4 bases, the J end by 8 bases, with 14 bases between. This CDR3 is CASSWEPGAEAFF. In nucleotides, the CDR3 is TGTGCCAGCAGTTGGGAACCGGGAGCCGAAGCTTTCTTT.

The rearrangement uses TRBV4-1 and TRBJ2-1, with TRBD2 matching 9 bases. Germline V CDR1 and CDR2: MGHRA, YSYEKL. V gave up 0 bases and J gave up 4 bases; unmatched junction bases: 7. This CDR3 region has 17 residues. This CDR3 is CASSQERPGLAYNEQFF. The CDR3 DNA follows: TGCGCCAGCAGCCAAGAACGTCCGGGACTAGCATACAATGAGCAGTTCTTC.

This clone was observed once. The chain carries TRBV2 and TRBJ2-5; a weak D match, TRBD2 (5 bases). The V end lost 6 bases, the J end lost 1 base, and 15 bases lay between the germline ends. The germline V gene has CDR1 SNHLY and CDR2 FYNNEI. This CDR3 has 15 residues. Here the CDR3 reads CASRTAGVPQETQYF. CDR3 bases: TGTGCCAGCAGGACCGCCGGGGTTCCCCAAGAGACCCAGTACTTC. Using reference TRBV2 and TRBJ2-5 for the parts outside the CDR3, the full variable domain is EPEVTQTPSHQVTQMGQEVILRCVPISNHLYFYWYRQILGQKVEFLVSFYNNEISEKSEIFDDQFSVERPDGSNFTLKIRSTKLEDSAMYFCASRTAGVPQETQYFGPGTRLLVL.

In nucleotides, the CDR3 is TGTGCCAGCAGCCAATACGGGGAAAACTATGGCTACACCTTC. Its translation: CASSQYGENYGYTF. The J gene is TRBJ1-2, the V gene TRBV3-1 (or the pseudogene TRBV3-2); D is ambiguous. The CDR3 has 14 residues. Germline-derived CDR1 and CDR2 are LGHDT and YNNKEL (reference sequence). V was shortened by 2 bases and J by 2 bases, with 9 bases between the two germline ends.

V is TRBV7-9 and J is TRBJ1-1; D is uncertain. The CDR3 sequence is 14 residues long. Between the trimmed V and J ends, which lost 2 bases and 1 base, there was a span of 8 bases. Germline assignment: CDR1 SEHNR and CDR2 FQNEAQ (reference sequence). CDR3 nucleotide sequence: TGTGCCAGCAGCTTATACGGGTCGAACACTGAAGCTTTCTTT. Translating it yields CASSLYGSNTEAFF.

This chain joins TRBV5-1 and TRBJ1-2; 8 bases are shared with TRBD1. J lost 8 bases, V lost 0 bases, and 0 bases had no gene match. Germline CDR1 and CDR2: SGHRS and YFSETQ. This CDR3 is built from 12 residues. DNA of the CDR3: TGCGCCAGCAGCTTGGCAGGGGGCGGCTACACCTTC. Its protein is CASSLAGGGYTF.